What follows describes a single T cell receptor (beta chain). Its antigen is as yet unknown. This specimen comes from a study of CD8 T cells in Susac syndrome. Study-level findings and limits: It was acknowledged in the study that its TCR sequencing and HLA analysis involved a relatively small number of individuals.

RNA amounts of roughly 0.45 to 1 ug underwent reverse transcription with random hexamers. Amplification of TCR beta CDR3 spanned 54 Vbeta and 13 Jbeta via immunoSEQ multiplex PCR. TCRdb reprocessed the immunoSEQ multiplex PCR reads with MiXCR, giving one entry per CDR3 protein. The data hold 130,000 or so distinct CDR3 sequences, with 90% to 95% observed a single time. J lost 6 bases, V lost 4 bases, and 3 bases had no gene match. CDR1 is DFQATT, CDR2 SNEGSKA, per germline (reference sequence). CDR3 size: 13 residues. This rearrangement joins TRBV20-1 to TRBJ2-2, with TRBD2 matching 9 bases. This TCR derives from a human donor with Susac syndrome. The source material was CD8+ T cells from PBMCs. The CDR3 region has the DNA TGCAGTGCTACCAGCGGGGGGCCCGGGGAGCTGTTTTTT. Its protein is CSATSGGPGELFF.